A single TCR beta chain is shown here with its context. It was CD45RO-negative cells, positively selected for CCR7, that made up naive CD8 cells, with terminally differentiated effector memory CD45RA+ cells excluded. This specimen comes from a study of shared clonotypes between healthy human individuals. Each cell subset's genomic DNA was divided evenly among several immunoSEQ plates. The table came from immunoSEQ multiplex PCR; TCRdb's copy has only in-frame clones and leaves some out. Among about 2 million clones listed, roughly 95% were seen once. This CDR3 has 15 amino acids. Trimming took 7 bases from V and 3 from J; bases not matched to a gene: 7. Germline values: CDR1 MNHEY, CDR2 SMNVEV (reference sequence).

The TCR comes from a man between 18 and 29 years old in good health. The sequenced sample consisted of naive CD8+ T cells sorted from blood. The gene calls are TRBV27 and TRBJ2-3; 10 nucleotides align to TRBD1. The CDR3 DNA reads as TGTGCCAGCATAAGACAGGGGGCATTGACAGATACGCAGTATTTT. Its protein is CASIRQGALTDTQYF.